This entry is about one TCR beta chain. This clonotype is considered medium-sized (0.01 to 0.1%). The clone's antigen remains unknown. No qualities accompany the bases; no much larger clone lies one base away. This sample is drawn from a study of CD4 and CD8 cells across lung adenocarcinoma regions (dated by TCRdb to the late 2010s). Regarding the complete study: The study compared tumor centers with tumor margins to examine intratumor heterogeneity of the T cell receptor repertoire.

The donors were patients who had localized lung adenocarcinoma, which is a subtype of non-small cell lung cancer. The samples were taken from the margins of localized lung adenocarcinomas. For TCR repertoire analysis, CD4+ T cells from tumor tissue were profiled separately from CD8+ T cells. The library came from PCR. These reads were obtained on a HiSeq X Ten. TCRdb redid the processing of the public reads, applying fastp at Q25 and MiXCR, and retained in-frame beta chains. Entries are consolidated by CDR3 protein sequence, retaining the most common genes and DNA. The sample yields around 3,500 distinct CDR3 sequences; approximately 57% were counted once. Roughly 20% of the sample is taken by the ten largest. The CDR3, cysteine through phenylalanine, is 13 amino acids long. Only the CDR3 part of the read is kept: 39 bases, read in frame from the first base. V and J lose 3 bases and 3 bases, and a span of 7 bases separates them. The germline V gene yields MRHNA for CDR1 and SNTAGT for CDR2.

The sequence was obtained from a female donor with lung adenocarcinoma. The CD4 and CD8 labels of this study may be unreliable. The sample comprised CD4+ T cells from the margin of a lung tumor. Explained via the paper, the cell subset or site label denotes: tumor margin region. The receptor chain draws on TRBV6-4 and TRBJ2-3; the D match is possibly TRBD1 or TRBD2, with 5 bases aligned in each. Here the CDR3 is given as CASSEGETDTQYF. The nucleotide sequence reads TGTGCCAGCAGTGAGGGGGAGACAGATACGCAGTATTTT.